This is a list of T cell receptor beta chains from one sample in a study of blood T cell repertoires in COVID-19. Clones were sequenced by immunoSEQ multiplex PCR, and TCRdb holds only the in-frame ones, with some missing. This sample has 9,500 to 12,000 clones, with 88% found just once. Sequences were obtained from peripheral blood. The receptors derive from a human donor in a cohort sampled during active COVID-19. The CDR3 runs from the conserved cysteine through the conserved F or W. The D gene is left open where the match is weak. Size is stated for part of the rows, as once, few or many counts, or as a class when the clone is expanded.

j_gene,d_gene,v_gene,abundance,CDR3nt,CDR3aa
TRBJ2-1,TRBD2,TRBV29-1,.,TGCAGCGTTGAAAGAGTAGCGGGGGTCCATGAGCAGTTCTTC,CSVERVAGVHEQFF
TRBJ2-7,.,TRBV27,few,TGTGCCAGCAGTTTATATGCAGGGGCCTCCTACGAGCAGTACTTC,CASSLYAGASYEQYF
TRBJ1-2,TRBD1,TRBV2,few,TGTGCCAGCACCTTGACAGGGTTACATCCTTATGGCTACACCTTC,CASTLTGLHPYGYTF
TRBJ1-1,.,TRBV10-3,.,TGTGCCATCAGGGTCGCGGGGCAGGGAACTGAAGCTTTCTTT,CAIRVAGQGTEAFF
TRBJ1-6,.,TRBV28,.,TGTGCCAGCAGTCCCCCGGGTTATAATTCACCCCTCCACTTT,CASSPPGYNSPLHF
TRBJ1-4,.,TRBV6-2/TRBV6-3,few,TGTGCCAGCAGTCGCCATCGAGAACGGCTGTTTTTT,CASSRHRERLFF
TRBJ2-2,TRBD2,TRBV6-1,once,TGTGCCAGCAGTGAAAATCCAGCGGGGGGGTCGAACACCGGGGAGCTGTTTTTT,CASSENPAGGSNTGELFF
TRBJ2-5,TRBD2,TRBV4-2,.,TGTGCCAGCAGCCTCACTAGCGGGGGCCCTGAGACCCAGTACTTC,CASSLTSGGPETQYF
TRBJ2-1,.,TRBV20-1,once,TGCAGTGCTAGTGAGTCCAACTACAATGAGCAGTTCTTC,CSASESNYNEQFF
TRBJ2-1,.,TRBV21-1,.,TGTGCCAGCAGCAAAATAGGTCCGTGGCGGGAATACAATGAGCAGTTCTTC,CASSKIGPWREYNEQFF
TRBJ1-2,TRBD1,TRBV5-1,.,TGCGCCAGCAGCGCGGGACAGAACTATGGCTACACCTTC,CASSAGQNYGYTF
TRBJ2-1,.,TRBV18,.,TGTGCCAGCTCGTATGACCGGGGTCTACTCTACAATGAGCAGTTCTTC,CASSYDRGLLYNEQFF
TRBJ2-2,.,TRBV9,.,TGTGCCAGCAGCGCCACATTAACAGGGCGGAACACCGGGGAGCTGTTTTTT,CASSATLTGRNTGELFF
TRBJ2-1,TRBD2,TRBV19,.,TGTGCCAGTACCCCGTTACTAGCGGGACAAGGAGGTGAGCAGTTCTTC,CASTPLLAGQGGEQFF
TRBJ2-1,TRBD2,TRBV7-6,.,TGTGCCAGCAGCTACCGGGGGAGCGGGGGGAATGAGCAGTTCTTC,CASSYRGSGGNEQFF
TRBJ1-5,.,TRBV9,.,TGTGCCAGCAGCGTAGGTGGAGGGGGCAATCAGCCCCAGCATTTT,CASSVGGGGNQPQHF
TRBJ1-1,.,TRBV12-3/TRBV12-4,.,TGTGCCAGCGGGGCCAGTTGGGTGGAAGCTTTCTTT,CASGASWVEAFF
TRBJ2-3,TRBD2,TRBV5-1,.,TGCGCCAGCAGCCGGACTAGCGGATATACTGATACGCAGTATTTT,CASSRTSGYTDTQYF
TRBJ2-4,TRBD1,TRBV5-5,.,TGTGCCAGCACCCTCGGTGGACAGGTCGGTATTCAGTACTTC,CASTLGGQVGIQYF
TRBJ2-3,.,TRBV4-3,.,TGCGCCAGCAGCCCGAATCCATGGAGCTTGGGCACAGATACGCAGTATTTT,CASSPNPWSLGTDTQYF
TRBJ1-4,TRBD1,TRBV2,.,TGTGCCAGCAGTCTACAGGGGGGGGTAGGAAAACTGTTTTTT,CASSLQGGVGKLFF
TRBJ2-1,.,TRBV19,.,TGTGCCAGTAGTATAGGGACCGGGGATGAGCAGTTCTTC,CASSIGTGDEQFF
TRBJ2-1,.,TRBV6-5,once,TGTGCCAGCAGTTACTCGAAGGCGGGGGAGCAGTTCTTC,CASSYSKAGEQFF
TRBJ1-2,TRBD1,TRBV6-5,.,TGTGCCAGCAGTTACACGGGACAGGGAAACTATGGCTACACCTTC,CASSYTGQGNYGYTF
TRBJ2-7,TRBD2,TRBV2,.,TGTGCCAGCAGTACTAGCGGGGCAACCTACGAGCAGTACTTC,CASSTSGATYEQYF
TRBJ1-5,TRBD1,TRBV2,.,TGTGCCAGCAGTACCGGGACAGGGCATCAGCCCCAGCATTTT,CASSTGTGHQPQHF
TRBJ2-3,TRBD2,TRBV7-9,.,TGTGCCAGCAGCTTCACTAGCGTCGGGTCAGATACGCAGTATTTT,CASSFTSVGSDTQYF
TRBJ1-1,TRBD1,TRBV6-5,.,TGTGCCAGCAGTTACGGGGGACAGGGGGCGCGAGCTTTCTTT,CASSYGGQGARAFF
TRBJ1-6,.,TRBV9,.,TGTGCCAGCAGCGACCCTTCGGCGGGGAACTCCTATAATTCACCCCTCCACTTT,CASSDPSAGNSYNSPLHF
TRBJ2-5,.,TRBV2,.,TGTGCCAGCAGTGAGAAGACAATCCAAGAGACCCAGTACTTC,CASSEKTIQETQYF
TRBJ1-5,TRBD1,TRBV28,.,TGTGCCAGCAGCGAGACACAGGGGGGCAATCAGCCCCAGCATTTT,CASSETQGGNQPQHF
TRBJ2-5,.,TRBV28,.,TGTGCCAGCAGTTTATCAGGTGGGGAGACCCAGTACTTC,CASSLSGGETQYF
TRBJ1-2,.,TRBV6-6,.,TGTGCCAGCAGTTACGAGGGGGGGGACTATGGCTACACCTTC,CASSYEGGDYGYTF
TRBJ2-2,TRBD1,TRBV9,.,TGTGCCAGCAGCGAGACAGGGGGAGGGACCGGGGAGCTGTTTTTT,CASSETGGGTGELFF
TRBJ2-5,.,TRBV11-2,.,TGTGCCAGCAGCTCGGGACTCCTAACACGGGAGACCCAGTACTTC,CASSSGLLTRETQYF
TRBJ1-4,.,TRBV6-5,.,TGTGCCAGCAGCTGGGTCGGGTCAGCTAATGAAAAACTGTTTTTT,CASSWVGSANEKLFF
TRBJ2-1,TRBD2,TRBV7-2,.,TGTGCCAGCAGGATGACTAACGGGGGGGATGAGCAGTTCTTC,CASRMTNGGDEQFF
TRBJ2-2,.,TRBV10-1,.,TGCGCCAGCAGCGGGTCTTCGACCGGGGAGCTGTTTTTT,CASSGSSTGELFF
TRBJ2-1,TRBD2,TRBV27,.,TGTGCCAGCAGTTCAGCGGGGGCTCGGTACAATGAGCAGTTCTTC,CASSSAGARYNEQFF
TRBJ2-5,.,TRBV24-1,.,TGTGCCACCAGCGGGACTGTCCAAGAGACCCAGTACTTC,CATSGTVQETQYF
TRBJ2-3,TRBD2,TRBV5-1,.,TGCGCCAGCAGCCATAGCGGGGCCGAAACAGATACGCAGTATTTT,CASSHSGAETDTQYF
TRBJ2-5,.,TRBV6-2/TRBV6-3,.,TGTGCCAGCAGTCCGGGGTCCCAAGAGACCCAGTACTTC,CASSPGSQETQYF
TRBJ2-5,.,TRBV5-1,.,TGCGCCAGCAGCTTGGCTCTCCACAGGGACCAAGAGACCCAGTACTTC,CASSLALHRDQETQYF
TRBJ2-3,TRBD2,TRBV18,once,TGTGCCAGCTCATCCCCGATCGGGGGGAGCACAGATACGCAGTATTTT,CASSSPIGGSTDTQYF
TRBJ2-5,TRBD2,TRBV6-4,.,TGTGCCACTCTAGCGGCGGAGACCCAGTACTTC,CATLAAETQYF
TRBJ1-5,TRBD1,TRBV7-8,.,TGTGCCAGCAGCACGGACAGGGCTTACAATCAGCCCCAGCATTTT,CASSTDRAYNQPQHF
TRBJ1-4,.,TRBV27,.,TGTGCCAGCAGTTTATCAAAGGGGCCCTATAATGAAAAACTGTTTTTT,CASSLSKGPYNEKLFF
TRBJ2-7,TRBD2,TRBV18,.,TGTGCCAGCTCGCGGACTAGCGGGGCCTACGAGCAGTACTTC,CASSRTSGAYEQYF
TRBJ1-2,.,TRBV12-3/TRBV12-4,few,TGTGCCAGCAGCCCGGATGGGGGCGGCTACACCTTC,CASSPDGGGYTF
TRBJ1-5,.,TRBV4-1,.,TGCGCCAGCAGCCAAGCAGGGAGGGCTCAGCCCCAGCATTTT,CASSQAGRAQPQHF
TRBJ1-2,.,TRBV3-1/TRBV3-2,.,TGTGCCAGCAGCCAAGTCCCACAGTATGGCTACACCTTC,CASSQVPQYGYTF
TRBJ2-7,.,TRBV21-1,.,TGTGCCAGCAGCGATAGTGGCAGGGGGGTACACGAGCAGTACTTC,CASSDSGRGVHEQYF